The T cell receptor (beta chain) described here comes from a study of shared clonotypes between healthy human individuals (TCRdb year 2020). The study in broad terms: Three men and two women, aged 18 to 49 years, made up the cohort. For each donor, CD4 naive and CD4 memory were each given three plates, CD8 naive was given two plates, and CD8 memory was given one plate. Between about 0.94 and 8.9 billion PBMCs per donor were obtained by leukapheresis. To increase sequencing depth and limit assay-specific biases, different laboratories used diverse techniques to prepare libraries and sequence TCR repertoires. Blood TCR repertoires of 5 or 6 healthy adults were deeply sequenced to estimate repertoire size and the extent of clonotype sharing between individuals.

Using the deep immunoSEQ assay, multiplex PCR amplified TCR CDR3 regions from genomic DNA. Extracted genomic DNA from each cell subset was spread evenly across all wells of several immunoSEQ 96-well plates, with each plate serving as a replicate. For sorted subsets, each replicate PCR was loaded with roughly 190 ng genomic DNA, equivalent to some 31,000 T cell genomes. Purified libraries were measured with a Qubit 3.0 fluorometer, size-checked on a Bioanalyzer 2100, and measured again with the KAPA Library Quantification kit. A separate single-read 150-cycle Illumina NextSeq 550 flow cell was used to sequence each immunoSEQ 96-well plate. In the source study's methods: Because only junctional sequences without quality scores were contained in the immunoSEQ output, filtering matching that applied to full-length reads could not be performed. Sequences were annotated with PyIR, a Python wrapper for IgBLAST v1.9, using IMGT germline references to assign V/J genes and CDR3. Reads were filtered out if the reads had weak V/J assignments (E-value above 1e-6), no CDR3, stop codons, out-of-frame junctions, or ambiguous translated residues. A V3J clonotype was defined by an identical inferred V gene, J gene, and CDR3 amino acid sequence. Percentage overlap between repertoires was computed as shared unique clonotypes divided by the size of the smaller repertoire. Three approaches were used to assess repertoire richness: RTK rarefaction, the Chao1 estimator, and Recon v2.1 estimates of unobserved clonotypes. OLGA was used to compute generation probabilities for all TCRbeta clonotypes that the gDNA method yielded from a handful of donors. In its TCRdb copy, this immuneACCESS table keeps in-frame sequences only and misses some clones. Where compared with another copy, unresolved V genes explain less than half of these, and the others have no known cause. V and J calls and clone size are given by that table; D and trimming were obtained from the DNA. The sample contains some 580,000 clones, about 98% of them found a single time. The ten top clones hold approximately 0.3% of the sample.

CD8 naive samples were obtained by positive selection for CCR7 among CD45RO-negative cells, yielding a CD45RA+CCR7+ population from which TemRA cells were excluded. The donors were healthy, HIV-negative adults with no recently reported acute infections or vaccinations. Every donor was a Caucasian adult residing in Nashville, Tennessee, USA. Blood was collected by leukapheresis, and PBMCs were isolated by Ficoll-Histopaque density gradient centrifugation and then cryopreserved in liquid nitrogen vapor phase. Purity and quantity of every magnetically sorted T cell population were checked by analytical flow cytometry. Each sorted fraction had its genomic DNA isolated and then quantified by UV absorbance on a Nanodrop 2000c. Findings and caveats that apply to the study as a whole: Higher generation probabilities were observed for clonotypes shared by all four sorted-subset donors than for non-shared clonotypes. Sampling was restricted to blood, and TCR repertoires in tissues likely differ from the TCR repertoires found in blood. Even with the large sequencing depth, rarefaction of the sorted-subset datasets indicated that sequencing was incomplete. Larger estimated clonotype richness was generally found for naive subsets than for memory subsets. Based on pairwise subsampling, the degree of clonotype sharing among donors was expected to be affected by sequencing depth. The small number of donors limited the genetic and exposure-history diversity represented. Across four donors, around 5% of naive CD4, 3% to 4% of naive CD8, under 2.5% of memory CD4, and approximately 0.4% of memory CD8 clonotypes were shared.

The cysteine opens and the phenylalanine closes a CDR3 of 15 amino acids. The kept DNA is CDR3 alone, 45 bases in frame from the first base. CDR1 and CDR2, looked up from the germline V gene (reference sequence), are SGHKS and YYEKEE. V loses 2 bases of germline sequence and J loses 0 bases, and the interval between the two ends is 9 bases. As for this clone: Its antigen has not been determined. Per-base quality was not reported, and no clone a single base away is much larger than it.

The TCR originated in a man aged 25 to 45 in good health. Sequencing was performed on naive CD8+ T cells sorted from blood. This specimen's cell subset or site label, per the study, means: CD45RA+CCR7+. Recombination joined TRBV5-5 with TRBJ2-4; no D gene is confidently identified. The CDR3 amino acid sequence is: CASSFEYLAKNIQYF. The DNA reads as follows: TGTGCCAGCAGCTTTGAGTATCTAGCCAAAAACATTCAGTACTTC.